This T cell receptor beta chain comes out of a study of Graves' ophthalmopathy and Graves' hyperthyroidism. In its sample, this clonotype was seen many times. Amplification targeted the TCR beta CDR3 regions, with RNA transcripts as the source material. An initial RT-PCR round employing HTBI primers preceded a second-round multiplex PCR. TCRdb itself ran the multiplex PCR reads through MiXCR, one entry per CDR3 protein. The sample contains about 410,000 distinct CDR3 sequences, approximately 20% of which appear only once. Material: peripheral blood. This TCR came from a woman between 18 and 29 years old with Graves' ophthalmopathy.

CDR3 amino acids: CASSLLGRGANYGYTF. CDR3 DNA sequence: TGCGCCAGCAGCTTACTCGGACGGGGAGCTAACTATGGCTACACCTTC. V is TRBV5-1 and J is TRBJ1-2, with D unclear. Germline V gene lookup returns CDR1 SGHRS and CDR2 YFSETQ. V shed 2 bases and J shed 0 bases, with 14 bases lying between them. The CDR3 covers 16 residues.